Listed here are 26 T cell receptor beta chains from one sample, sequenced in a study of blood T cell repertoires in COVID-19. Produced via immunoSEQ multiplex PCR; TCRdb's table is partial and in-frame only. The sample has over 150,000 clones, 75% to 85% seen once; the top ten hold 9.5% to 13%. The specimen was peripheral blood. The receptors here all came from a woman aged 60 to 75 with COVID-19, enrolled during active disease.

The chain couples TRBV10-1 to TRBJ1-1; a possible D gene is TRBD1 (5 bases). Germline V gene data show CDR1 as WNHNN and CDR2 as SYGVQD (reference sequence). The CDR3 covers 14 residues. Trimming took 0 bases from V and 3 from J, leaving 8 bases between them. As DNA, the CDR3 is TGCGCCAGCAGTGAGTCAGGGGAAGACACTGAAGCTTTCTTT. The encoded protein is CASSESGEDTEAFF.

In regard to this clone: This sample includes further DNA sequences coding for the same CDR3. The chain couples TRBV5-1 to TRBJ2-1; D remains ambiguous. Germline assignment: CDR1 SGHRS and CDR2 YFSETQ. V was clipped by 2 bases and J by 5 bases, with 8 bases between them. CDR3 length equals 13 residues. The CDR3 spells CASSLNSNNEQFF. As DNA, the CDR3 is TGCGCCAGCAGCTTAAACTCTAACAATGAGCAGTTCTTC.

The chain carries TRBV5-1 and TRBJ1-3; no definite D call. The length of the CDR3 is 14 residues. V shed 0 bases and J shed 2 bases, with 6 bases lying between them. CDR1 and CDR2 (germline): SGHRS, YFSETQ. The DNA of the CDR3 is TGCGCCAGCAGCTTGGACGCTACTGGAAACACCATATATTTT. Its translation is CASSLDATGNTIYF. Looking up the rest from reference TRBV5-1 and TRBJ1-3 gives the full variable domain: KAGVTQTPRYLIKTRGQQVTLSCSPISGHRSVSWYQQTPGQGLQFLFEYFSETQRNKGNFPGRFSGRQFSNSRSEMNVSTLELGDSALYLCASSLDATGNTIYFGEGSWLTVV.

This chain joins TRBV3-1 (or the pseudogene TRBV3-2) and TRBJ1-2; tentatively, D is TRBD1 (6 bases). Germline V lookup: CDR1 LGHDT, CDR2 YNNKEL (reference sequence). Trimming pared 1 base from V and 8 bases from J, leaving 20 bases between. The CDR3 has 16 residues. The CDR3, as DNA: TGTGCCAGCAGCCAAGCCGGGGCGGGGGGCCTACGAGGCTACACCTTC. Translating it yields CASSQAGAGGLRGYTF.

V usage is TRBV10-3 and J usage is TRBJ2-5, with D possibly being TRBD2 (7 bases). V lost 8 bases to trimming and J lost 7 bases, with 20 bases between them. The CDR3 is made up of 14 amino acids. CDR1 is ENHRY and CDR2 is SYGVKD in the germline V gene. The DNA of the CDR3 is TGTGCCATCCGCGCCTCAGGGGCTAGCGGGACCCAGTACTTC. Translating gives CAIRASGASGTQYF.

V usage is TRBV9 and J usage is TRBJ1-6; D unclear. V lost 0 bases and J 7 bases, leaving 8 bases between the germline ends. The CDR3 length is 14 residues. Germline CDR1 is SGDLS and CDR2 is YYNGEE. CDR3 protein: CASSVGNTNSPLHF. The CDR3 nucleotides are TGTGCCAGCAGCGTAGGAAACACCAATTCACCCCTCCACTTT. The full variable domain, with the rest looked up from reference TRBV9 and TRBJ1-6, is DSGVTQTPKHLITATGQRVTLRCSPRSGDLSVYWYQQSLDQGLQFLIQYYNGEERAKGNILERFSAQQFPDLHSELNLSSLELGDSALYFCASSVGNTNSPLHFGNGTRLTVT.

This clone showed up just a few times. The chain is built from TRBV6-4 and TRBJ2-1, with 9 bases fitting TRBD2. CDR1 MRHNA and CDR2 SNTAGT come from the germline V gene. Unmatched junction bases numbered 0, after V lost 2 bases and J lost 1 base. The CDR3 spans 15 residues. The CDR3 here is CASSDGLASYNEQFF. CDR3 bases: TGTGCCAGCAGTGACGGACTAGCGTCCTACAATGAGCAGTTCTTC.

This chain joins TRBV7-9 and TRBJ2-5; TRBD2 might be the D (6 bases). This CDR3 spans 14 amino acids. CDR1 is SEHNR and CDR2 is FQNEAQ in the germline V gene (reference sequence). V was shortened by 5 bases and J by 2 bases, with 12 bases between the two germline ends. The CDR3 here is CASSQREPQETQYF. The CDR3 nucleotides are TGTGCCAGCAGCCAACGGGAGCCTCAAGAGACCCAGTACTTC.

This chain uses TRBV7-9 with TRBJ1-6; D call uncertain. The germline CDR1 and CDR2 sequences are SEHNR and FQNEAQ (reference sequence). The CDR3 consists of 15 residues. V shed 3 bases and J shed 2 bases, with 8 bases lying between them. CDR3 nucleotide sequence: TGTGCCAGCAGCTTGGGAGGGCCCTATAATTCACCCCTCCACTTT. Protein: CASSLGGPYNSPLHF.

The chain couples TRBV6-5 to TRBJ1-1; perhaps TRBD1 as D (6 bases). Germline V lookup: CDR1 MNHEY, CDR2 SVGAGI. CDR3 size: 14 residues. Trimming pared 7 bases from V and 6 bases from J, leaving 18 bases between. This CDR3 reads CASTYGGGRAEAFF. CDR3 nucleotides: TGTGCCAGCACCTACGGGGGGGGCCGTGCTGAAGCTTTCTTT.

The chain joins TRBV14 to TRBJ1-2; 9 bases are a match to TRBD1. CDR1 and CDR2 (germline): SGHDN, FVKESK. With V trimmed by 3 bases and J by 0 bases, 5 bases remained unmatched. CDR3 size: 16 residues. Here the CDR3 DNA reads TGTGCCAGCAGCCAGGGGACAGGGATTACTAACTATGGCTACACCTTC. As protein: CASSQGTGITNYGYTF. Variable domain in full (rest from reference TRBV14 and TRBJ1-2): EAGVTQFPSHSVIEKGQTVTLRCDPISGHDNLYWYRRVMGKEIKFLLHFVKESKQDESGMPNNRFLAERTGGTYSTLKVQPAELEDSGVYFCASSQGTGITNYGYTFGSGTRLTVV.

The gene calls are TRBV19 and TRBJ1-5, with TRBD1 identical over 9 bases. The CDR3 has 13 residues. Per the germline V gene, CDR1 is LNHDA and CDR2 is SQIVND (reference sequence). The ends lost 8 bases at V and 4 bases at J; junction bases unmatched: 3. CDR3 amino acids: CASADRGNQPQHF. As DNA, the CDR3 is TGTGCCAGTGCGGACAGGGGAAATCAGCCCCAGCATTTT. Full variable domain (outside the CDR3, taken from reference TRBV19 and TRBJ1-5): DGGITQSPKYLFRKEGQNVTLSCEQNLNHDAMYWYRQDPGQGLRLIYYSQIVNDFQKGDIAEGYSVSREKKESFPLTVTSAQKNPTAFYLCASADRGNQPQHFGDGTRLSIL.

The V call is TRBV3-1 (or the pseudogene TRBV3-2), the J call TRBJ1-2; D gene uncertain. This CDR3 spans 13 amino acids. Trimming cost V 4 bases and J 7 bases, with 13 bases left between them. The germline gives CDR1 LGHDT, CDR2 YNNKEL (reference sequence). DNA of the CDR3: TGTGCCAGCAGCCCCCGGAGGGTGAGTGGCTACACCTTC. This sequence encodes CASSPRRVSGYTF.

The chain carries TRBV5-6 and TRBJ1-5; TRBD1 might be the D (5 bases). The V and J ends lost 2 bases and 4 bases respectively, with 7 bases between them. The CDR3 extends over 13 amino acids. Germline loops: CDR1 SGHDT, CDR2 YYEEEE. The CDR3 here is CASSFKGNQPQHF. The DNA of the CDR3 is TGTGCCAGCAGCTTTAAGGGGAATCAGCCCCAGCATTTT.

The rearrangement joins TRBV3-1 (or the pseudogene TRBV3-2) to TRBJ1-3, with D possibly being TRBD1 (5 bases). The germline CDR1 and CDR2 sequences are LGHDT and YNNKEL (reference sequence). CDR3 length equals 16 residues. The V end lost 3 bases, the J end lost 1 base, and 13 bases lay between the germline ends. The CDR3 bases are TGTGCCAGCAGCCACCCCAGTCGGGGGTCTGGAAACACCATATATTTT. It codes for CASSHPSRGSGNTIYF.

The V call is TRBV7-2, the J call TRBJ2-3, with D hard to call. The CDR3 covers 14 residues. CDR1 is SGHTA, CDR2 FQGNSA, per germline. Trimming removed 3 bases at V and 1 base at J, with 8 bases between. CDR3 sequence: CASSLNRGTDTQYF. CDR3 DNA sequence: TGTGCCAGCAGCTTGAACCGGGGCACAGATACGCAGTATTTT.

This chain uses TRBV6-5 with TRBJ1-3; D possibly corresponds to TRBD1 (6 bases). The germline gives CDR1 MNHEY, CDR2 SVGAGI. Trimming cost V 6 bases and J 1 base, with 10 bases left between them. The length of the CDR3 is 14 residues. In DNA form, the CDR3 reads TGTGCCAGCAGGAAACAGGGTTCTGGAAACACCATATATTTT. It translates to CASRKQGSGNTIYF.

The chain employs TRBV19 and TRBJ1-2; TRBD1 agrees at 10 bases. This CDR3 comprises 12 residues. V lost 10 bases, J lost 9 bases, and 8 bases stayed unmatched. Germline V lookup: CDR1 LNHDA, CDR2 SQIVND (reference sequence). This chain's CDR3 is CATRQGALSYTF. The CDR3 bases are TGTGCCACCAGACAGGGGGCACTCAGCTACACCTTC.

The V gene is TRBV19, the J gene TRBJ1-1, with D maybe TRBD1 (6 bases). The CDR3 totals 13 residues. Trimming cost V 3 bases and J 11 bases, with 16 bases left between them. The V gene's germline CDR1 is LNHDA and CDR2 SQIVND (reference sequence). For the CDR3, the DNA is TGTGCCAGTAGTATGGGACAAGGAATGGGTGCTTTCTTT. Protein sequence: CASSMGQGMGAFF.

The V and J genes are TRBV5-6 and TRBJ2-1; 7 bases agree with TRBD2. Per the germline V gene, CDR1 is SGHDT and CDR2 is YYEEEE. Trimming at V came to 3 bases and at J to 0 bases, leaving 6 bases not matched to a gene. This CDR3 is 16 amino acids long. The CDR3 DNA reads TGTGCCAGCAGCTGGAGGAGCGGGAACTCCTACAATGAGCAGTTCTTC. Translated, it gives CASSWRSGNSYNEQFF.

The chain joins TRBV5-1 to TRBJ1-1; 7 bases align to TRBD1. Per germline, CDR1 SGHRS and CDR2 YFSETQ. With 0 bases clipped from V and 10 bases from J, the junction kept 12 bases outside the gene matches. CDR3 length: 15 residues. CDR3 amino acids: CASSLAKGAEVGAFF. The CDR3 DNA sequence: TGCGCCAGCAGCTTGGCCAAGGGGGCTGAGGTGGGAGCTTTCTTT.

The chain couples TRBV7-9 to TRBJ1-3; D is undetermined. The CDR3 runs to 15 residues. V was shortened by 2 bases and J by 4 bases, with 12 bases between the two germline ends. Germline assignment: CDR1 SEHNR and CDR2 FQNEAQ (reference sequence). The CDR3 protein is CASSLSSGSGNTIYF. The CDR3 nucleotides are TGTGCCAGCAGCTTATCGTCGGGGTCGGGAAACACCATATATTTT.

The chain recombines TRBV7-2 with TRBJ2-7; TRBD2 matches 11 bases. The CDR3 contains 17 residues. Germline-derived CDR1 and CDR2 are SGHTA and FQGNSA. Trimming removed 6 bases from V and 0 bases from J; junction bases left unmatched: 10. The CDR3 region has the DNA TGTGCCAGCAGTCCGGGACTAGCGGAAAGGAGCTCCTACGAGCAGTACTTC. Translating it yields CASSPGLAERSSYEQYF.

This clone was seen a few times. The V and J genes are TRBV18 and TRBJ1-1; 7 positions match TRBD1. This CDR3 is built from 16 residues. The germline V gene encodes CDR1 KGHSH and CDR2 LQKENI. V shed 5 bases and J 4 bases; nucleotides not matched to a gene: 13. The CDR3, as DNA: TGTGCCAGCTCAGGCCTAGCTCCAGGGGGTCCCACTGAAGCTTTCTTT. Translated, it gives CASSGLAPGGPTEAFF.

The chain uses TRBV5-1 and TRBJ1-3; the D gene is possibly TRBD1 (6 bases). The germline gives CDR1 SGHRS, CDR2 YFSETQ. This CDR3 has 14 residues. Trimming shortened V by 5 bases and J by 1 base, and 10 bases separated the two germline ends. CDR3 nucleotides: TGCGCCAGCAGGATAGGGACATCTGGAAACACCATATATTTT. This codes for CASRIGTSGNTIYF.

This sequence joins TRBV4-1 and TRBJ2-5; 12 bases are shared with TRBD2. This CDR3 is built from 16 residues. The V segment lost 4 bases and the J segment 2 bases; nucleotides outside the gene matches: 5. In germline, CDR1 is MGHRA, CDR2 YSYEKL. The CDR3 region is CASSPRLAGAQETQYF. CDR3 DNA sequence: TGCGCCAGCAGCCCAAGACTAGCGGGAGCACAAGAGACCCAGTACTTC.